This T cell receptor beta chain stems from a study of identical twins (dated by TCRdb to about 2016). For the study in its entirety: The study deep-sequenced TCR alpha and beta repertoires from monozygotic twins, unrelated adults of various ages and cord blood to test whether fetal clonotypes persist. To rule out contamination, the twin experiments were replicated at different times with different library preparation protocols.

Summary of the overall study and its limitations: Compared with coincidental sharing between unrelated individuals, an excess of low generation-probability sequences was observed among out-of-frame TCR alpha sequences shared between twins. Zero-insertion analyses could be partly confounded by invariant T cells such as MAIT and iNKT, though diverse VJ usage argued against such confounding for most clonotypes. Because the same donors could not be followed over many years, the conclusions relied on cross-sectional statistical analysis. Abundant cord blood beta clonotypes had fewer insertions, young adult naive repertoires showed a similar but weaker trend, and memory repertoires showed no such trend. Recombination models systematically underestimated out-of-frame TCR alpha sharing in monozygotic twins but agreed with sharing between unrelated individuals. In beta out-of-frame sequences, excess twin sharing was weaker, because having fewer shared sequences lowered the signal-to-noise ratio.

From a lookup of the germline V gene, CDR1 and CDR2 are LGHNA and YSLEER. Spanning cysteine to phenylalanine, the CDR3 consists of 16 amino acids. Just the 48-base CDR3 DNA is kept, in frame starting at base 1. Ends trimmed: V by 0 bases, J by 4 bases; bases unmatched to a gene: 5. The protocol used for the library was 5' RACE. Sequenced on an Illumina HiSeq 2000. Template switching introduced a universal primer binding site; the final cDNA contained a unique molecular identifier, enabling accurate counting of TCR cDNA molecules. Specific primers in the conserved constant-segment region were used to synthesize first-strand cDNA for TCR alpha and beta chains. To control for contamination, every cDNA library was double barcoded, receiving both a SMART-Mk sample barcode and Illumina barcodes. TruSeq adapter sequences and Illumina sample barcodes were added in two successive PCR steps. The TCR alpha and beta cDNA libraries were sequenced on the Illumina HiSeq platform using custom primers. The authors' analysis ran thus. MiGEC was used to process raw reads and extract unique molecular identifiers, and MiXCR was used to find CDR3 positions. Recombination models were inferred per individual with the repgenHMM and IGoR tools using an EM algorithm. The tcR package in R was used for shared clonotype analysis, with sharing normalized by the product of cloneset sizes. To study raw recombination without the effects of thymic and clonal selection, out-of-frame nonproductive sequences were analyzed. TCRdb reprocessing: public reads trimmed at Q25 with fastp, clones called with MiXCR, in-frame beta chains kept. Rows matching on CDR3 protein sequence are summarized as one entry with the most common DNA and genes. V and J calls and clone size were set by TCRdb, not the authors. For this sample there are 500,000 or so distinct CDR3 sequences; approximately 15% appear just once. The top ten clones comprise about 0.54% of the sample.

A remark on this clonotype: The specificity of this receptor is unknown. No base quality information exists; no much larger clone differs at one position.

Every donor in the study was a healthy Caucasian. Three pairs of female monozygotic twins, all aged roughly 18 to 29 years, made up the twin cohort. Positive isolation kits from Invitrogen were used to isolate CD4+ and CD8+ T cell populations. These data also featured in a second study, about yellow fever vaccine responses in identical twins. According to the second study: The authors reported that the T cell response to vaccination in identical twins appeared partly convergent and partly personalized. In identical twins, the study followed T cell clones that responded to the vaccine with precision.

The sequence links TRBV4-3 to TRBJ2-1; a stretch of 8 junction bases matches TRBD2. Sequencing was performed on CD4+ T cells sorted from blood. The sequence was obtained from a woman aged 18-29 years in good health. The encoded CDR3 is CASSQEAGLAYNEQFF. The sequence in DNA is TGCGCCAGCAGCCAAGAAGCTGGACTAGCTTACAATGAGCAGTTCTTC.